The rows below give T cell receptor beta chains drawn from one sample of a study of Ad26.COV2.S vaccination and SARS-CoV-2 variants. Clones were sequenced by immunoSEQ multiplex PCR, and TCRdb holds only the in-frame ones, with some missing. There are hundreds of thousands of clones in the sample; 80% to 90% occur only once, and more than 2.5% lies in the top ten. This specimen consisted of peripheral blood, obtained in a trial of Ad26.COV2.S vaccine versus placebo. These receptors originate from a person aged 18-60 years who received the Ad26.COV2.S COVID-19 vaccine or a placebo. Each CDR3 is given with its conserved first and last residue. Each record gives: CDR3 protein, CDR3 DNA, clone size, V gene, J gene, D gene, CDR3 length. The D gene is left open where the match is weak. Size is stated for part of the rows, as once, few or many counts, or as a class when the clone is expanded.

CASSFAGTSGRISYNEQFF	TGTGCCAGCAGCTTCGCCGGGACTAGCGGGAGAATCTCCTACAATGAGCAGTTCTTC	NA	TRBV7-9	TRBJ2-1	TRBD2	19
CATSRDRGHENIQYF	TGTGCCACCAGCAGAGATAGGGGGCATGAAAACATTCAGTACTTC	NA	TRBV15	TRBJ2-4	TRBD1	15
CASSAGTSGPTDTQYF	TGTGCCAGCTCAGCCGGGACTAGCGGCCCCACAGATACGCAGTATTTT	NA	TRBV18	TRBJ2-3	TRBD2	16
CASSSTGSTDTQYF	TGTGCCAGCAGCTCGACAGGGTCCACAGATACGCAGTATTTT	NA	TRBV7-2	TRBJ2-3	TRBD1	14
CASSQGWTSGVTDTQYF	TGTGCCAGCAGCCAGGGGTGGACTAGCGGGGTGACAGATACGCAGTATTTT	NA	TRBV14	TRBJ2-3	TRBD2	17
CASSRERGGANGYTF	TGTGCCAGCAGCCGGGAAAGGGGGGGCGCAAATGGCTACACCTTC	few	TRBV4-2	TRBJ1-2	NA	15
CSVRRDAGFTDTQYF	TGCAGCGTACGCCGGGACGCCGGTTTCACAGATACGCAGTATTTT	NA	TRBV29-1	TRBJ2-3	NA	15
CSVAGYREVEQYF	TGCAGCGTGGCCGGTTACAGGGAGGTCGAGCAGTACTTC	NA	TRBV29-1	TRBJ2-7	NA	13
CASCSSYNSPLHF	TGTGCCAGTTGCAGCTCCTATAATTCACCCCTCCACTTT	few	TRBV19	TRBJ1-6	NA	13
CASSEARTGGSGIQYF	TGTGCCAGCAGTGAAGCAAGGACAGGGGGGTCTGGCATTCAGTACTTC	NA	TRBV2	TRBJ2-4	TRBD1	16
CASSFGTSNQPQHF	TGTGCCAGCAGTTTTGGGACTTCCAATCAGCCCCAGCATTTT	NA	TRBV6-2/TRBV6-3	TRBJ1-5	NA	14
CASGLVSGNYGYTF	TGTGCTAGTGGTTTGGTATCGGGGAACTATGGCTACACCTTC	NA	TRBV12-5	TRBJ1-2	NA	14
CASSLVQGADEQYF	TGTGCCAGCAGCTTAGTACAGGGGGCTGACGAGCAGTACTTC	NA	TRBV7-9	TRBJ2-7	TRBD1	14
CASSLGQVGTDTQYF	TGTGCCAGCTCACTAGGACAGGTCGGCACAGATACGCAGTATTTT	NA	TRBV18	TRBJ2-3	TRBD1	15
CASSRTAQAYEQYF	TGTGCCAGTAGCAGGACGGCCCAGGCTTACGAGCAGTACTTC	NA	TRBV19	TRBJ2-7	NA	14
CASSPGQYYGYTF	TGCGCCAGCAGCCCGGGACAGTACTATGGCTACACCTTC	once	TRBV4-3	TRBJ1-2	TRBD1	13
CAGTGTSNTEAFF	TGTGCCGGAACCGGGACATCGAACACTGAAGCTTTCTTT	few	TRBV30	TRBJ1-1	NA	13
CASSAEVANYGYTF	TGTGCCAGTAGTGCTGAAGTAGCTAACTATGGCTACACCTTC	once	TRBV19	TRBJ1-2	NA	14
CATSRDPGFYEQYF	TGTGCCACCAGCAGAGATCCCGGATTCTACGAGCAGTACTTC	NA	TRBV15	TRBJ2-7	NA	14
CASGDRSTYEQYF	TGTGCCAGCGGGGACCGCTCCACCTACGAGCAGTACTTC	few	TRBV6-5	TRBJ2-7	NA	13
CASSPSRGRGTGELFF	TGTGCCAGCAGTCCCTCACGGGGGCGAGGCACCGGGGAGCTGTTTTTT	NA	TRBV27	TRBJ2-2	NA	16
CASSFGAPLAYGYTF	TGTGCCAGCAGCTTTGGGGCACCTCTTGCCTATGGCTACACCTTC	NA	TRBV5-4	TRBJ1-2	NA	15
CASSLAGSGSSEQFF	TGTGCCAGCAGCTTAGCGGGTAGCGGGAGTTCTGAGCAGTTCTTC	NA	TRBV7-6	TRBJ2-1	TRBD2	15